This T cell receptor beta chain originates from a study of cytomegalovirus exposure and HLA in healthy donors. Study-wide results and limits: Because they were indistinguishable, some V segments, including TRBV6-2 and TRBV6-3, were excluded. In a later analysis, several top co-occurrence clusters appeared linked to parvovirus B19, influenza, CMV and Epstein-Barr virus. A later analysis linked a missense variant in DCLRE1C to the trimming of TCR beta V and J genes.

It was with 60 Vbeta and 13 Jbeta primers that the PCR ran. Clones were read by immunoSEQ multiplex PCR, and TCRdb kept only the in-frame ones, dropping some. The table records under 300,000 clones, over 70% of them present only once. As regards this clone: What it recognizes is unknown.

The CDR3 runs to 11 residues. Germline V gene sequence: CDR1 SQVTM, CDR2 ANQGSEA. Between the trimmed V and J ends, which lost 2 bases and 4 bases, there was a span of 5 bases. V is TRBV29-1 and J is TRBJ1-2; D not certain. This clonotype originated in a woman aged 55-69 years in good health and CMV-seropositive. Material: PBMCs. The CDR3 loop reads CSVEQAYGYTF. For the CDR3, the DNA is TGCAGCGTTGAACAGGCCTATGGCTACACCTTC.